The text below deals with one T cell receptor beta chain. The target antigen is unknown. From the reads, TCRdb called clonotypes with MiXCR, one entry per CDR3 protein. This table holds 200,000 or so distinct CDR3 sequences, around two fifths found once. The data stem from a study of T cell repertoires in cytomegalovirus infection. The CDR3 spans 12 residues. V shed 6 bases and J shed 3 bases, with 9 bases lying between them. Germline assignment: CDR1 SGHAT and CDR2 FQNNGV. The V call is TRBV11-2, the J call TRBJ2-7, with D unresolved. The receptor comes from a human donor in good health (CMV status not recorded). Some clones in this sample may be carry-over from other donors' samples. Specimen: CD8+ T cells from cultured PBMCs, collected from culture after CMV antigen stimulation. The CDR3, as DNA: TGTGCCAGCAGGGGAAGGAGCTACGAGCAGTACTTC. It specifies CASRGRSYEQYF.